The sequence of this T cell receptor (beta chain) was determined in a study of B cell selection in AIRE deficiency. In the source study's methods: Some 61,000 patient and more than 95,000 healthy donor TCRbeta sequences came from Tregs. Clones were read by immunoSEQ multiplex PCR, and TCRdb kept only the in-frame ones, dropping some. V, J and clone size were drawn from that table, and D and trimming were deduced from the DNA. The sample lists 20,000 to 25,000 clones, about 95% occurring once. Details on this clone: As yet, its antigen is unknown.

Regulatory T cells were sorted as CD4+CD25hiCD127low/negative cells. The CDR3 totals 15 residues. Germline V gene sequence: CDR1 LGHNA, CDR2 YSLEER. The V gene end was trimmed by 2 bases and the J gene end by 7 bases; junction bases not matched to a gene: 7. Broader study findings: Shared Treg sequences had shorter CDR3s, biased toward rearrangements with few non-templated insertions.

The specimen was Tregs sorted from PBMCs. The chain joins TRBV4-3 to TRBJ1-4; 7 nucleotides line up with TRBD1. The receptor comes from a human donor with AIRE deficiency. CDR3 in DNA: TGCGCCAGCAGCCAAAACAGGGGCGGCGGTGAAAAACTGTTTTTT. Protein: CASSQNRGGGEKLFF.